This T cell receptor beta chain emerged from a study of OX40 agonist ivuxolimab in advanced cancers. About the investigation overall: The costimulatory receptor OX40 (CD134) was targeted by ivuxolimab, a fully human IgG2 agonistic monoclonal antibody. Intravenous ivuxolimab was administered to patients every 2 weeks at six dose levels: 0.01, 0.1, 0.3, 1.5, 3 and 10 mg/kg. Of the roughly 52 dose-escalation patients, hepatocellular carcinoma was present in approximately 20, melanoma in roughly 15, renal cell carcinoma in 9 and head and neck cancer in 9. In the dose-escalation cohort, around four fifths of patients were male, and the mean age was around 60 years, with a range of roughly 20 to 79. Patients were allowed to have had prior anti-PD-1, anti-PD-L1 or anti-CTLA-4 therapy, and 40% to 45% of the dose-escalation patients had previously received checkpoint inhibitors. Three dose-escalation patients achieved partial responses, one with hepatocellular carcinoma and two with cutaneous melanoma. Peripheral TCRbeta sequencing was intended to test whether TCR sequence diversity was altered and clonal T-cell expansion was caused by ivuxolimab. The paper covers the monotherapy dose-escalation part of the phase I ivuxolimab trial, which included N ≈ 50 patients.

To sequence the TCRbeta CDR3 region, genomic DNA was isolated from the sorted cells. TCRbeta CDR3 regions were sequenced using the immunoSEQ Assay. The table comes from immuneACCESS by way of TCRdb, which keeps in-frame sequences with V and J called. Part of the clones is missing from these tables; in studies checked, under half for an unresolved V gene and the rest for unknown reasons. The sample table holds about 81,000 clones, of which about 88% were seen once. The ten largest make up around 6.6% of the sample. The trial excluded patients who had a history of autoimmune disease or were on systemic immunosuppression. Peripheral blood for TCR sequencing was drawn from every dose cohort at baseline, at cycle 4 day 1 and at cycle 7 day 1. The samples were drawn from a first-in-human, open-label, multicenter phase I dose-escalation trial of ivuxolimab. Adults with locally advanced or metastatic melanoma, renal cell carcinoma, hepatocellular carcinoma or head and neck squamous cell carcinoma were enrolled in the trial. Before TCR sequencing, CD4+ and CD8+ T cells were separately sorted from peripheral blood.

In the germline V gene, CDR1 corresponds to MDHEN and CDR2 to SYDVKM. Inclusive of the bounding cysteine and phenylalanine, the CDR3 is 14 residues long. The only DNA kept is the CDR3, 42 bases in frame from the first base. Ends trimmed: V by 4 bases, J by 6 bases; bases unmatched to a gene: 6. Overall study results and their limits: After ivuxolimab, CD8+ T cells had more expanded clones than CD4+ T cells on average. At doses from 0.1 to 3.0 mg/kg, clonal expansion was seen in both CD4+ and CD8+ blood T cells between baseline and week 6. Low levels of normalized T-cell clonal expansion were also seen in some patients who did not respond. Partial responders in the 0.1-3.0 mg/kg groups had among the lowest normalized peripheral clonal expansion, especially among CD8+ T cells. Which antigens the clonally expanded peripheral T cells were specific for was not determined.

Notes on this clone: This clone's antigen is unknown. Base-call qualities are not available, and no considerably larger clone is one nucleotide away.

Material: CD4+ or CD8+ T cells sorted from blood, obtained in a trial of the OX40 agonist ivuxolimab. The chain is encoded by TRBV28 joined to TRBJ1-1, and TRBD1 matches 9 of the central bases. The TCR originated in an adult with an advanced solid tumor such as melanoma, head and neck, liver or kidney cancer. The CDR3 amino acid sequence is: CASSSPGQGAEAFF. The bases read TGTGCCAGCAGTTCGCCGGGACAGGGTGCTGAAGCTTTCTTT.